The rows below give T cell receptor beta chains drawn from one sample of a study of cytomegalovirus exposure and HLA in healthy donors. Produced via immunoSEQ multiplex PCR; TCRdb's table is partial and in-frame only. Of 130,000 to 150,000 clones listed, roughly 64% are singletons. What was sequenced was PBMCs. The receptors derive from a woman aged 25 to 45 in good health and CMV-seropositive. Each CDR3 is given without its conserved first and last residue. Where a row states a size, it is once, few, many or the class of an expanded clone; other rows omit it.

>TRBV7-6|few|TRBJ2-6
ASSLLTAGANVLT
>TRBV2|NA|TRBJ1-4
ASSEGRVSGEKLF
>TRBV6-5|NA|TRBJ2-7
ASSRSPGQSYEQY
>TRBV6-6|NA|TRBJ1-1
ASRGQGGGGEAF
>TRBV25-1|few|TRBJ2-7
ASSESQGGAYEQY
>TRBV19|few|TRBJ1-2
ATKDRMYGYT
>TRBV7-2|once|TRBJ2-7
ASSLWTTGEQY
>TRBV25-1|NA|TRBJ1-1
ASSETTGGGTEAF
>TRBV10-1|NA|TRBJ2-5
ASSENEGMEAQY
>TRBV15|once|TRBJ1-4
ATSSVGRMANEKLF
>TRBV29-1|few|TRBJ2-1
SVEAPTTKQF
>TRBV7-2|NA|TRBJ2-7
ASSLGGSFGEQY
>TRBV2|NA|TRBJ2-1
ASSAGTSGANEQF
>TRBV28|NA|TRBJ2-7
ASSPAGGSYEQY
>TRBV15|NA|TRBJ2-5
ATSLASLEETQY
>TRBV11-2|once|TRBJ2-1
ASSVYNEQF
>TRBV6-5|NA|TRBJ1-1
ASSNTQNTEAF
>TRBV28|NA|TRBJ1-1
ASSLLTTGNTEAF
>TRBV5-1|NA|TRBJ2-5
ASSLHSQETQY
>TRBV9|NA|TRBJ1-6
ASSTLVGNRAPLH
>TRBV19|NA|TRBJ2-3
ASSIPAEADTQY
>TRBV7-6|NA|TRBJ2-5
ASSFSAGGSQETQY
>TRBV5-1|NA|TRBJ2-3
ASSSYRGLTDTQY
>TRBV5-1|NA|TRBJ2-1
ASSLAAGGVNNEQF
>TRBV5-1|NA|TRBJ2-7
ASSPQGAVWQY
>TRBV18|few|TRBJ1-2
ASSPQHGGQGYGYT
>TRBV5-6|NA|TRBJ1-4
ASSHEGLISKKLF
>TRBV7-9|NA|TRBJ2-1
ASSSRGNEQF
>TRBV5-6|few|TRBJ2-7
ASSLSYYEQY
>TRBV6-1|NA|TRBJ1-2
ASSAPWGLT
>TRBV19|few|TRBJ2-2
ASNPGTGPTGELF
>TRBV2|few|TRBJ1-1
ATFKEKNTEAF
>TRBV25-1|NA|TRBJ2-1
ASSERSPYNEQF
>TRBV6-1|NA|TRBJ2-3
ASSERGLWSTDTQY
>TRBV7-8|few|NA
ASSYRQLNSELF
>TRBV5-1|NA|TRBJ1-4
ASSSGQGEEKLF
>TRBV7-9|NA|TRBJ1-2
AIDGDYGYT
>TRBV6-1|few|TRBJ2-3
ASSERKGGTQY
>TRBV5-6|few|TRBJ2-1
ASRQQGQGGFGQF
>TRBV5-1|NA|TRBJ2-5
ASITGGIQETQY
>TRBV11-2|NA|NA
ASSQNSGKRYEQY
>TRBV2|NA|TRBJ2-2
ASTLNTGELF
>TRBV6-6|NA|TRBJ2-3
ASNADMGGADTQY